This T cell receptor beta chain was documented in a study of blood T cell repertoires in COVID-19. The wider study: There were acute and convalescent COVID-19 samples, and they came from the United States, Italy and Spain. The analysed material was cDNA or gDNA that came from T cells, B-cell-depleted T cells, or PBMCs.

Authors' analysis steps: Estimated nucleated cell counts came from reference gene primer amplification. Profiling relied on immunoSEQ multiplex PCR, and the TCRdb table lists in-frame clones only, not all of them. V and J calls and clone size are those listed in that table; D and trimming were worked out from the DNA. The sample includes 150,000 or so clones, roughly 86% of them seen just once. CDR1 and CDR2 from the germline V gene are SGHAT and FQDESV (reference sequence). The CDR3 has 15 amino acids. J lost 3 bases, V lost 1 base, and 5 bases had no gene match. The receptor's source is a man aged 50-60 years with active or convalescent COVID-19. The sequenced material came from peripheral blood. The chain is built from TRBV11-1 and TRBJ2-7; the match to TRBD1 covers 8 bases. This CDR3 reads CASSLEQGAIYEQYF. The DNA of the CDR3 is TGTGCCAGCAGCTTAGAGCAGGGGGCAATCTACGAGCAGTACTTC.